This TCR beta chain came from a study of blood T cell repertoires in COVID-19. Produced via immunoSEQ multiplex PCR; TCRdb's table is partial and in-frame only. The sample records about 54,000 clones, 91% being singletons. Germline CDR1 is LNHDA and CDR2 is SQIVND (reference sequence). The V segment lost 5 bases and the J segment 3 bases; nucleotides outside the gene matches: 4. This CDR3 is built from 13 residues. This chain joins TRBV19 and TRBJ2-7; 7 nucleotides line up with TRBD1. Sample: peripheral blood. The TCR sequence derives from a woman in her sixties or seventies with active or convalescent COVID-19. CDR3 amino acids: CASSGTDNYEQYF. For the CDR3, the DNA is TGTGCCAGTAGTGGGACAGATAACTACGAGCAGTACTTC.